Below are 22 T cell receptor beta chains sequenced from a single sample in a study of long-term antiretroviral therapy in people with HIV. A v3.0 immunoSEQ assay was performed at survey level. The assay was immunoSEQ multiplex PCR, and TCRdb's table has in-frame clones only and misses some. The sample includes about 14,000 clones, approximately 88% of them seen just once. This specimen consisted of unsorted PBMCs, obtained 6.2 years after starting antiretroviral therapy. The receptors were sampled from a man aged 40-55 years with HIV.

J is TRBJ1-4 and V is TRBV7-8; a possible D gene is TRBD1 (5 bases). This CDR3 spans 19 amino acids. Germline loops: CDR1 SGHVS, CDR2 FQNEAQ. V lost 2 bases, J lost 0 bases, and 19 bases lay in between. CDR3 sequence (DNA): TGTGCCAGCAGCTTACTAGGGACCGCGGACGGAACAACTAATGAAAAACTGTTTTTT. Its translation is CASSLLGTADGTTNEKLFF.

This chain joins TRBV29-1 and TRBJ1-1; 7 bases align to TRBD1. V shed 6 bases, J shed 4 bases, and the junction held 8 bases outside the gene matches. Germline V CDR1 and CDR2: SQVTM, ANQGSEA. The CDR3 totals 13 residues. Written as DNA, the CDR3 is TGCAGCGTGCCCAAGACAGGGATCACTGAAGCTTTCTTT. Protein: CSVPKTGITEAFF.

The CDR3 region is CASSTGNMNTEAFF. The CDR3 DNA is TGTGCCAGTAGTACCGGGAACATGAACACTGAAGCTTTCTTT. This chain links TRBV19 with TRBJ1-1; D remains unclear. This CDR3 comprises 14 residues. Per the germline V gene, CDR1 is LNHDA and CDR2 is SQIVND (reference sequence). V lost 4 bases and J 0 bases, leaving 9 bases between the germline ends.

This clone turned up a few times. This chain uses TRBV21-1 with TRBJ2-7; the table's D call TRBD1 went unverified against the DNA. TRBV21-1 is described as a pseudogene. This CDR3 is built from 14 residues. This chain's CDR3 is CASSKRTVNYEQYF. CDR3 nucleotide sequence: TGTGCCAGCAGCAAAAGGACAGTTAACTACGAGCAGTACTTC.

This clone was counted a single time. The chain's CDR3 is CASRRQINYGYTF. In DNA form, the CDR3 reads TGTGCCAGTCGACGACAGATTAACTATGGCTACACCTTC. V usage is TRBV19 and J usage is TRBJ1-2; tentatively, D is TRBD1 (5 bases). CDR1 is LNHDA, CDR2 SQIVND, per germline (reference sequence). This CDR3 is built from 13 residues. Trimming pared 8 bases from V and 1 base from J, leaving 11 bases between.

V and J are TRBV7-2 and TRBJ2-5; maybe TRBD2 (6 bases). Trimming left V 5 bases short and J 1 base short, with 14 bases between. This CDR3 is built from 15 residues. Per the germline V gene, CDR1 is SGHTA and CDR2 is FQGNSA. CDR3 in DNA: TGTGCCAGCAGCCAATACAAGCGGGCCCAAGAGACCCAGTACTTC. It specifies CASSQYKRAQETQYF.

CDR3 bases: TGTGCCACCCCGATCTGGGGGGATGAAAAACTGTTTTTT. Protein: CATPIWGDEKLFF. The chain links TRBV7-9 to TRBJ1-4; D might be TRBD1 (5 bases). The CDR3 runs 13 residues. With 10 bases removed from V and 6 bases from J, the gap between germline ends came to 15 bases. Germline loops: CDR1 SEHNR, CDR2 FQNEAQ (reference sequence). The full variable domain, rest sourced from reference TRBV7-9 and TRBJ1-4, is DTGVSQNPRHKITKRGQNVTFRCDPISEHNRLYWYRQTLGQGPEFLTYFQNEAQLEKSRLLSDRFSAERPKGSFSTLEIQRTEQGDSAMYLCATPIWGDEKLFFGSGTQLSVL.

The chain uses TRBV10-3 and TRBJ2-5; D may be TRBD1 or TRBD2 (5 bases each). The J call is in doubt because the DNA end fits TRBJ2-7 better. Germline V gene lookup returns CDR1 ENHRY and CDR2 SYGVKD. The CDR3 length is 14 residues. DNA of the CDR3: TGTGCCACACAGCGGTTACAGGATGGGCTCGAGCAGTACTTC. Protein sequence: CATQRLQDGLEQYF.

As concerns this clone: This CDR3 is also generated by other DNA sequences in the sample. This rearrangement joins TRBV25-1 to TRBJ2-3; D gene uncertain. Germline-derived CDR1 and CDR2 are MGHDK and SYGVNS. V lost 0 bases, J lost 3 bases, and 7 bases lay in between. This CDR3 contains 14 residues. The chain's CDR3 is CASSEYSLTDTQYF. The CDR3, as DNA: TGTGCCAGCAGTGAATATAGTTTAACAGATACGCAGTATTTT. The variable domain in full, completed from reference TRBV25-1 and TRBJ2-3, reads EADIYQTPRYLVIGTGKKITLECSQTMGHDKMYWYQQDPGMELHLIHYSYGVNSTEKGDLSSESTVSRIRTEHFPLTLESARPSHTSQYLCASSEYSLTDTQYFGPGTRLTVL.

The chain carries TRBV27 and TRBJ2-7, with TRBD2 as a possible D gene (7 bases). CDR1 and CDR2 from the germline V gene are MNHEY and SMNVEV (reference sequence). This CDR3 region has 17 residues. V was shortened by 3 bases and J by 3 bases, with 21 bases between the two germline ends. In DNA, the CDR3 is TGTGCCAGCAGTTTTGTGGGGGGGGCGGGAGCGAACTACGAGCAGTACTTC. This translates into CASSFVGGAGANYEQYF.

The chain has TRBV7-2 and TRBJ2-7, with D possibly TRBD1 on 5 matching bases. Trimming cost V 5 bases and J 2 bases, with 10 bases left between them. Germline CDR1 and CDR2: SGHTA and FQGNSA. This CDR3 has 13 amino acids. In nucleotides, the CDR3 is TGTGCCAGCAGCCGCGACAGAGCCTACGAGCAGTACTTC. It specifies CASSRDRAYEQYF.

This clone turned up a few times. The chain recombines TRBV29-1 with TRBJ2-7, with D possibly TRBD1 on 7 matching bases. The germline V and J ends were trimmed by 6 bases and 5 bases, with 11 bases remaining between them. The CDR3 loop spans 11 amino acids. Germline lookup yields CDR1 SQVTM and CDR2 ANQGSEA. This CDR3 reads CSVGGQHEQYF. The CDR3 bases are TGCAGCGTGGGGGGACAGCACGAGCAGTACTTC.

The chain joins TRBV11-2 to TRBJ2-3; 7 bases are a match to TRBD1. V dropped 4 bases and J dropped 0; count of bases not matched to a gene: 10. CDR1 SGHAT and CDR2 FQNNGV come from the germline V gene. The CDR3 is 17 amino acids. The CDR3 sequence: CASSSGGATTSTDTQYF. Here the CDR3 DNA reads TGTGCCAGCAGCTCAGGGGGAGCCACCACTAGCACAGATACGCAGTATTTT.

The chain is built from TRBV15 and TRBJ2-3, with D hard to call. The CDR3 extends over 15 amino acids. Trimming took off 1 base at V and 2 bases at J, with 10 bases between the two ends. CDR1 is LNHNV, CDR2 YYDKDF, per germline (reference sequence). CDR3 sequence (DNA): TGTGCCACCAGCAGAGGTAGGATAGCCACAGATACGCAGTATTTT. This codes for CATSRGRIATDTQYF.

This clone was counted once. CDR3 amino acids: CASREGTSYEQYF. DNA for the CDR3: TGCGCCAGCAGAGAGGGAACCTCCTACGAGCAGTACTTC. This rearrangement joins TRBV5-1 to TRBJ2-7; perhaps TRBD2 as D (5 bases). This CDR3 region has 13 residues. Germline V gives CDR1 SGHRS, CDR2 YFSETQ. Trimming removed 5 bases from V and 0 bases from J, with 9 bases in between. Full variable domain (outside the CDR3, taken from reference TRBV5-1 and TRBJ2-7): KAGVTQTPRYLIKTRGQQVTLSCSPISGHRSVSWYQQTPGQGLQFLFEYFSETQRNKGNFPGRFSGRQFSNSRSEMNVSTLELGDSALYLCASREGTSYEQYFGPGTRLTVT.

This chain joins TRBV7-2 and TRBJ2-2, with D possibly being TRBD1 or TRBD2 (5 bases each). CDR3 length equals 19 residues. Germline lookup yields CDR1 SGHTA and CDR2 FQGNSA. The ends were cut back, 4 bases at V and 0 bases at J, with 21 bases in the middle. The CDR3 DNA reads as TGTGCCAGCAGCTACTTTCCGGGACCAACCCTTGCGAACACCGGGGAGCTGTTTTTT. This codes for CASSYFPGPTLANTGELFF.

The V and J genes are TRBV5-4 and TRBJ2-7; D unclear. The CDR3 consists of 14 residues. From germline, CDR1 is SGHNT and CDR2 YYREEE (reference sequence). Trimming took 2 bases from V and 5 from J, leaving 14 bases between them. DNA of the CDR3: TGTGCCAGCAGCTTAGAAGCGTCTATCGACGAGCAGTACTTC. Translating gives CASSLEASIDEQYF.

The sample holds one count of this clone. As DNA, the CDR3 is TGTGCCAGCTGGACAGTCAGTACACCCGGGGAGCTGTTTTTT. Its protein product is CASWTVSTPGELFF. The rearrangement uses TRBV6-5 and TRBJ2-2; D may be TRBD1 (6 bases). V gave up 8 bases and J gave up 6 bases, with 16 bases separating them. Germline CDR1 MNHEY, CDR2 SVGAGI. The CDR3 covers 14 residues.

This chain connects TRBV7-9 to TRBJ2-1; no reliable D call. Germline V lookup: CDR1 SEHNR, CDR2 FQNEAQ (reference sequence). V was shortened by 2 bases and J by 7 bases, with 6 bases between the two germline ends. This CDR3 spans 12 amino acids. CDR3 sequence (DNA): TGTGCCAGCAGCTTAAGCGAAAATGAGCAGTTCTTC. Amino acid sequence: CASSLSENEQFF.

The V and J genes are TRBV6-6 and TRBJ2-7, with TRBD1 as a possible D gene (5 bases). CDR3 size: 16 residues. CDR1 and CDR2 from the germline V gene are MNHNY and SVGAGI (reference sequence). V was clipped by 0 bases and J by 3 bases, with 15 bases between them. The chain's CDR3 is CASSYSGSGHHYEQYF. DNA of the CDR3: TGTGCCAGCAGTTACTCGGGATCAGGACACCACTACGAGCAGTACTTC.

The rearrangement uses TRBV19 and TRBJ1-2, with TRBD1 matching over 7 bases. V dropped 6 bases and J dropped 4; count of bases not matched to a gene: 8. The CDR3 has 14 amino acids. The germline V gene has CDR1 LNHDA and CDR2 SQIVND (reference sequence). For the CDR3, the DNA is TGTGCCAGTAGGCAAGGGGGCCCCAGCTATGGCTACACCTTC. Protein sequence: CASRQGGPSYGYTF.

CDR3 nucleotide sequence: TGTGCCATCAAGGGGCAGGCGGGTAATGAAAAACTGTTTTTT. This codes for CAIKGQAGNEKLFF. This chain links TRBV10-3 with TRBJ1-4, with D perhaps TRBD1 (5 bases). This CDR3 comprises 14 residues. With 7 bases removed from V and 4 bases from J, the gap between germline ends came to 13 bases. The germline V gene has CDR1 ENHRY and CDR2 SYGVKD.